A single sample is the source of the 31 T cell receptor beta chains below, sequenced in a study of T-cell reconstitution after alpha-beta-depleted transplantation in children. It was with unique molecular identifiers that the TCRbeta library was prepared. TCRdb called the PCR reads again in MiXCR, with one record for every CDR3 protein. Of some 490,000 distinct CDR3 sequences in the sample, approximately 12% were seen once. This specimen was PBMCs from the stem cell graft donor, taken from the stem cell graft. These receptors came from a human donor who donated a stem cell graft to a child with combined immunodeficiency.

The chain is built from TRBV7-3 and TRBJ2-2; 9 nucleotides line up with TRBD2. The CDR3 spans 14 residues. Losses at the gene ends were 8 bases for V and 4 bases for J; bases not matched to a gene: 5. Germline loops: CDR1 SGHTA, CDR2 FQGTGA. DNA for the CDR3: TGTGCCAGCGGTTTTAGCGGGGGCACCGGGGAGCTGTTTTTT. Amino acid sequence: CASGFSGGTGELFF.

The V and J genes are TRBV20-1 and TRBJ2-5; D is perhaps TRBD1 or TRBD2 (6 bases each). The germline V gene encodes CDR1 DFQATT and CDR2 SNEGSKA (reference sequence). The CDR3 is made up of 16 amino acids. Trimming cost V 0 bases and J 1 base, with 15 bases left between them. The CDR3 protein is CSARDGGGMIQETQYF. Written as DNA, the CDR3 is TGCAGTGCTAGAGATGGAGGGGGGATGATCCAAGAGACCCAGTACTTC.

The sample holds a few counts of this clonotype. The chain joins TRBV12-3 or TRBV12-4 to TRBJ2-3; D is unclear. The germline V and J ends were trimmed by 1 base and 2 bases, with 10 bases remaining between them. This CDR3 has 15 amino acids. The CDR3 region has the DNA TGTGCCAGCAGTTTAGGCAGGTCCTTCACAGATACGCAGTATTTT. Translating gives CASSLGRSFTDTQYF.

The rearrangement links TRBV15 to TRBJ2-2; D remains unclear. The CDR3 runs to 16 residues. CDR1 and CDR2 from the germline V gene are LNHNV and YYDKDF (reference sequence). Trimming pared 1 base from V and 0 bases from J, leaving 9 bases between. Written as DNA, the CDR3 is TGTGCCACCAGCAGAGCTGGCCAAGCGAACACCGGGGAGCTGTTTTTT. This codes for CATSRAGQANTGELFF.

This clonotype was recorded at least ten times. This chain uses TRBV12-3 or TRBV12-4 with TRBJ1-4; D is possibly TRBD1 (5 bases). The CDR3 loop spans 14 amino acids. The V gene lost 5 bases and the J gene lost 10 bases, with 17 bases spanning the gap. This CDR3 reads CASSPTGGAAKLFF. CDR3 bases: TGTGCCAGCAGTCCCACGGGAGGGGCAGCAAAACTGTTTTTT.

This clonotype showed up just a few times. CDR3 loop: CASSQVGAGADTQYF. CDR3 DNA: TGCGCCAGCAGCCAAGTAGGAGCGGGAGCAGATACGCAGTATTTT. The chain uses TRBV4-3 and TRBJ2-3; 8 bases agree with TRBD2. Germline loops: CDR1 LGHNA, CDR2 YSLEER. V lost 1 base to trimming and J lost 4 bases; unmatched junction nucleotides: 4. The length of the CDR3 is 15 residues.

The chain couples TRBV5-1 to TRBJ2-3; D is possibly TRBD1 (6 bases). Germline CDR1 is SGHRS and CDR2 is YFSETQ. V shed 5 bases and J shed 2 bases, with 24 bases lying between them. The CDR3 totals 18 residues. The CDR3: CASRWGRGTPFPTDTQYF. CDR3 nucleotides: TGCGCCAGCAGATGGGGCAGGGGAACCCCATTCCCCACAGATACGCAGTATTTT.

This sequence joins TRBV3-1 and TRBJ2-4; 10 bases are a match to TRBD1. V shed 4 bases and J 4 bases; nucleotides not matched to a gene: 10. The V gene's germline CDR1 is LGHDT and CDR2 YNNKEL (reference sequence). The CDR3 extends over 17 amino acids. The CDR3 nucleotides read TGTGCCAGCAGCCCAAGACTTGGGGGACAGGGGAAAAACATTCAGTACTTC. This gives the protein CASSPRLGGQGKNIQYF.

The chain recombines TRBV25-1 with TRBJ2-3, with 9 bases fitting TRBD1. The junction had 8 bases not matched to a gene; V was cut back by 8 bases and J by 2 bases. Germline-derived CDR1 and CDR2 are MGHDK and SYGVNS. This CDR3 contains 15 residues. The DNA of the CDR3 is TGTGCCAGCGCCCACAGGGGGCCGTCCACAGATACGCAGTATTTT. This translates into CASAHRGPSTDTQYF.

The chain employs TRBV6-1 and TRBJ2-7, with 12 bases identical to TRBD1. CDR3 size: 15 residues. J lost 9 bases, V lost 5 bases, and 11 bases had no gene match. Per the germline V gene, CDR1 is MNHNS and CDR2 is SASEGT. The CDR3 sequence: CASSLGTGGAGGQYF. As DNA, the CDR3 is TGTGCCAGCAGTCTCGGGACAGGGGGCGCAGGGGGGCAGTACTTC.

The sample holds a few counts of this clonotype. The chain couples TRBV10-3 to TRBJ1-2; TRBD1 aligns across 8 bases. Germline assignment: CDR1 ENHRY and CDR2 SYGVKD. V shed 3 bases, J shed 12 bases, and the junction held 6 bases outside the gene matches. There are 12 residues in the CDR3. The CDR3 DNA reads TGTGCCATCAGTGAAGGGACAGGCGGTAACACCTTC. It is translated as CAISEGTGGNTF.

This clonotype was detected many times. This chain connects TRBV10-3 to TRBJ1-1, with TRBD1 matching 8 bases. The germline V gene has CDR1 ENHRY and CDR2 SYGVKD. The CDR3 has 14 amino acids. Trimming took 6 bases from V and 3 from J; bases not matched to a gene: 6. CDR3 loop: CAIRDDRGYTEAFF. CDR3 in DNA: TGTGCCATCAGAGACGACAGGGGCTACACTGAAGCTTTCTTT.

This clonotype was recorded at least ten times. The gene calls are TRBV24-1 and TRBJ2-6; possible D gene TRBD1, 6 bases. The CDR3 runs to 14 residues. The V end was cut by 9 bases, the J end by 3 bases, with 11 bases between. Germline-derived CDR1 and CDR2 are KGHDR and SFDVKD. The CDR3 coding sequence is TGTGCCACCGAGACAGGCGGTGGGGCCAACGTCCTGACTTTC. It codes for CATETGGGANVLTF.

In this sample, this clonotype turned up once. The V and J genes are TRBV12-5 and TRBJ2-3; no clear D gene. Germline V gives CDR1 LGHNT, CDR2 FRNRAP. This CDR3 spans 13 amino acids. V lost 2 bases, J lost 3 bases, and 6 bases lay in between. The CDR3 coding sequence is TGTGCTAGTGGTTTGACGCGAACAGATACGCAGTATTTT. Its translation: CASGLTRTDTQYF.

The DNA of the CDR3 is TGTGCCAGCAGCTTAGGCGGTAGCGGGAGGGGCTACGAGCAGTACTTC. Amino acid sequence: CASSLGGSGRGYEQYF. The J gene is TRBJ2-7, the V gene TRBV7-2, with 11 bases identical to TRBD2. Per the germline V gene, CDR1 is SGHTA and CDR2 is FQGNSA. The CDR3 consists of 16 residues. V dropped 1 base and J dropped 3; count of bases not matched to a gene: 5.

This chain uses TRBV3-1 with TRBJ2-3, with D possibly TRBD2 on 5 matching bases. The germline V and J ends were trimmed by 0 bases and 8 bases, with 15 bases remaining between them. From germline, CDR1 is LGHDT and CDR2 YNNKEL (reference sequence). This CDR3 is built from 15 residues. The CDR3 DNA is TGTGCCAGCAGCCAAGATAGTAGGCCTCGGGGTACGCAGTATTTT. Translation gives CASSQDSRPRGTQYF.

This clonotype was found once. The chain links TRBV12-3 or TRBV12-4 to TRBJ2-5; D is unclear. The CDR3 is 16 residues long. Deletions cut 0 bases from V and 5 bases from J, with 16 bases between. CDR3 amino acids: CASSLAVGVGGETQYF. Written as DNA, the CDR3 is TGTGCCAGCAGTTTAGCAGTCGGAGTGGGTGGCGAGACCCAGTACTTC.

As to this clonotype: A much more abundant neighbour one base away suggests this may be a read error. This chain connects TRBV7-9 to TRBJ2-1; D is uncertain. The germline CDR1 and CDR2 sequences are SEHNR and FQNEAQ (reference sequence). V dropped 2 bases and J dropped 7 bases, with 6 bases sitting between them. The CDR3 is 12 residues long. DNA of the CDR3: TGTGCCAGCAGCTTACGGCAGAATGAGCAGTTCTTC. Amino acid sequence: CASSLRQNEQFF.

Only a few counts were recorded for this clonotype. The chain recombines TRBV7-2 with TRBJ2-3; TRBD2 might be the D (6 bases). The germline V gene encodes CDR1 SGHTA and CDR2 FQGNSA. The V and J ends lost 7 bases and 3 bases respectively, with 20 bases between them. The CDR3 spans 16 residues. CDR3 sequence reads: CASTSKAAGGTDTQYF. The CDR3 DNA reads TGTGCCAGCACCTCTAAAGCTGCCGGGGGAACAGATACGCAGTATTTT.

This clonotype was found a few times. V is TRBV29-1 and J is TRBJ2-3, with D unresolved. The germline V gene has CDR1 SQVTM and CDR2 ANQGSEA. The germline V and J ends were trimmed by 2 bases and 0 bases, with 9 bases remaining between them. The length of the CDR3 is 14 residues. CDR3 loop: CSVESDTSTDTQYF. For the CDR3, the DNA is TGCAGCGTTGAATCGGATACTAGCACAGATACGCAGTATTTT.

This clonotype was found a few times. The V call is TRBV5-1, the J call TRBJ2-7, with D maybe TRBD1 (5 bases). Trimming removed 0 bases from V and 0 bases from J, with 10 bases in between. The germline CDR1 and CDR2 sequences are SGHRS and YFSETQ. The CDR3 consists of 15 residues. CDR3 protein: CASSLEGPHSYEQYF. CDR3 in DNA: TGCGCCAGCAGCTTGGAGGGGCCGCACTCCTACGAGCAGTACTTC.

About this clonotype itself: Possible read error: a much larger clone is one base away. The rearrangement links TRBV6-5 to TRBJ1-5, with a weak D call TRBD1 (5 bases). The CDR3 is 12 residues long. Looked up from germline, CDR1 is MNHEY and CDR2 is SVGAGI. Trimming left V 2 bases short and J 11 bases short, with 10 bases between. The CDR3 loop reads CASSYPGQSQHF. The CDR3 bases are TGTGCCAGCAGTTACCCAGGGCAGTCCCAGCATTTT.

This clonotype appeared a few times. The chain employs TRBV9 and TRBJ2-1; a weak D match, TRBD1 (5 bases). There are 14 residues in the CDR3. Per the germline V gene, CDR1 is SGDLS and CDR2 is YYNGEE. V lost 0 bases and J 7 bases, leaving 11 bases between the germline ends. The CDR3 is CASSVDRFGNEQFF. DNA for the CDR3: TGTGCCAGCAGCGTAGACAGGTTCGGGAATGAGCAGTTCTTC.

This chain connects TRBV5-1 to TRBJ2-2, with a tentative D call TRBD2 (5 bases). CDR1 and CDR2 (germline): SGHRS, YFSETQ. V was cut by 4 bases and J by 7 bases, with 14 bases left in between. The CDR3 extends over 14 amino acids. The CDR3 protein is CASSPSMAGGELFF. DNA of the CDR3: TGCGCCAGCAGCCCCTCGATGGCGGGCGGGGAGCTGTTTTTT.

A few counts support this clonotype. The chain uses TRBV3-1 and TRBJ1-1, with D possibly TRBD1 on 5 matching bases. CDR3 length equals 15 residues. Trimming cost V 4 bases and J 5 bases, with 17 bases left between them. Germline CDR1 is LGHDT and CDR2 is YNNKEL (reference sequence). Written as DNA, the CDR3 is TGTGCCAGCAGCCTTGAGTGGGGCCGGGGTACTGAAGCTTTCTTT. It codes for CASSLEWGRGTEAFF. Variable domain in full (rest from reference TRBV3-1 and TRBJ1-1): DTAVSQTPKYLVTQMGNDKSIKCEQNLGHDTMYWYKQDSKKFLKIMFSYNNKELIINETVPNRFSPKSPDKAHLNLHINSLELGDSAVYFCASSLEWGRGTEAFFGQGTRLTVV.

J is TRBJ2-4 and V is TRBV12-3 or TRBV12-4; no definite D call. The V and J ends lost 4 bases and 3 bases respectively, with 22 bases between them. CDR3 length: 18 residues. CDR3 in amino acids: CASSSPLLQVGNKNIQYF. The DNA for the CDR3 is TGTGCCAGCAGTTCCCCCCTCCTCCAAGTAGGGAACAAAAACATTCAGTACTTC.

The chain employs TRBV15 and TRBJ2-1; D is tentatively TRBD1 or TRBD2 (5 bases each). V gave up 1 base and J gave up 0 bases, with 13 bases separating them. CDR3 length equals 17 residues. Per the germline V gene, CDR1 is LNHNV and CDR2 is YYDKDF (reference sequence). CDR3 DNA sequence: TGTGCCACCAGCAGAGTGCCATCGAGGGGCTCCTACAATGAGCAGTTCTTC. Translation: CATSRVPSRGSYNEQFF.

The CDR3 DNA follows: TGTGCCAGCGCCACCGCCTACCGGTCCGCCAATGAGCAGTTCTTC. Its translation: CASATAYRSANEQFF. The rearrangement links TRBV6-2 or TRBV6-3 to TRBJ2-1; no firm D call. Germline CDR1 MNHEY, CDR2 SVGEGT. The CDR3 totals 15 residues. V lost 8 bases and J lost 6, with 20 bases in between.

There are a few counts of this clonotype. The rearrangement joins TRBV12-3 or TRBV12-4 to TRBJ2-1, with 10 nucleotides matching TRBD2. This CDR3 is 18 amino acids long. The V segment lost 6 bases and the J segment 1 base; nucleotides outside the gene matches: 12. In nucleotides, the CDR3 is TGTGCCAGCAGGTTAACCGGCCCTAGCGGGGGATCCTACAATGAGCAGTTCTTC. Its protein is CASRLTGPSGGSYNEQFF.

The chain recombines TRBV7-3 with TRBJ2-5, with 12 bases that match TRBD1. The CDR3 has 16 amino acids. Germline lookup yields CDR1 SGHTA and CDR2 FQGTGA. V was clipped by 5 bases and J by 5 bases; unmatched bases: 9. The CDR3 bases are TGTGCCAGCAGCCCCCGGGACAGGGGGCGCATTGAGACCCAGTACTTC. Protein sequence: CASSPRDRGRIETQYF.

Many counts were recorded for this clonotype. The V gene is TRBV5-1, the J gene TRBJ2-5, with D uncertain. The CDR3 extends over 13 amino acids. The V end lost 5 bases, the J end lost 1 base, and 9 bases lay between the germline ends. Germline V gene lookup returns CDR1 SGHRS and CDR2 YFSETQ. CDR3 DNA sequence: TGCGCCAGCAGTAAATCTAGCCAAGAGACCCAGTACTTC. It specifies CASSKSSQETQYF. Full variable domain (rest looked up from reference TRBV5-1 and TRBJ2-5): KAGVTQTPRYLIKTRGQQVTLSCSPISGHRSVSWYQQTPGQGLQFLFEYFSETQRNKGNFPGRFSGRQFSNSRSEMNVSTLELGDSALYLCASSKSSQETQYFGPGTRLLVL.